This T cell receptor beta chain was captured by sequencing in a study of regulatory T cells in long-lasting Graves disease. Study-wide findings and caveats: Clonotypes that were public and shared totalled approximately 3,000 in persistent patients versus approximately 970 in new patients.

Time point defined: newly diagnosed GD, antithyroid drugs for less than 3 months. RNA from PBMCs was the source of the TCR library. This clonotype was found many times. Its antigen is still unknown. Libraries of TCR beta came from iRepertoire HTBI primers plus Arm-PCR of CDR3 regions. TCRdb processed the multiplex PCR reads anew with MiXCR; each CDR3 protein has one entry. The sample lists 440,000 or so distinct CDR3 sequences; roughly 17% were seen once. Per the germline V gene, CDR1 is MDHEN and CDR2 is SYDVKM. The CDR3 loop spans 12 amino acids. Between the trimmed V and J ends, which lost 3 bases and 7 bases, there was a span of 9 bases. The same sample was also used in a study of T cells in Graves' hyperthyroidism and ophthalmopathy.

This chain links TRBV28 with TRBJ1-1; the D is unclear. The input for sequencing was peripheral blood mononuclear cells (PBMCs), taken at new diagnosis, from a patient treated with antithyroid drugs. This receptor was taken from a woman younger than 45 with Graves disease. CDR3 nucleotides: TGTGCCAGCAGTTTCGGTTTTCTTGAAGCTTTCTTT. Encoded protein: CASSFGFLEAFF.